This TCR beta chain was identified in a study of graft-versus-host responses after intestinal transplantation. At the level of the study: Anti-thymocyte globulin induction was given to all recipients, followed by tacrolimus and steroids for approximately three years. Study-wide results and limits: GvH clones surfaced in recipient marrow, some emerging earlier in ileum or blood.

V lost 5 bases and J lost 1, with 17 bases in between. The CDR3 is 15 residues long. Germline V gene data show CDR1 as GTSNPN and CDR2 as SVGIG (reference sequence). Profiling relied on immunoSEQ multiplex PCR, and the TCRdb table lists in-frame clones only, not all of them. The table lists about 90,000 clones, 91% of them singletons. In its sample, this clone was seen a few times. Antigen unknown. The rearrangement uses TRBV30 and TRBJ1-1; the D gene is possibly TRBD1 (5 bases). The source material was unstimulated CD4+ T cells sorted from spleen or lymph node cells, sampled before transplant. This clonotype was sampled from a human donor who was the organ donor for an intestinal transplant. CDR3 bases: TGTGCCTGGGACCATGGTAAGCAGGGGAACACTGAAGCTTTCTTT. Protein: CAWDHGKQGNTEAFF.